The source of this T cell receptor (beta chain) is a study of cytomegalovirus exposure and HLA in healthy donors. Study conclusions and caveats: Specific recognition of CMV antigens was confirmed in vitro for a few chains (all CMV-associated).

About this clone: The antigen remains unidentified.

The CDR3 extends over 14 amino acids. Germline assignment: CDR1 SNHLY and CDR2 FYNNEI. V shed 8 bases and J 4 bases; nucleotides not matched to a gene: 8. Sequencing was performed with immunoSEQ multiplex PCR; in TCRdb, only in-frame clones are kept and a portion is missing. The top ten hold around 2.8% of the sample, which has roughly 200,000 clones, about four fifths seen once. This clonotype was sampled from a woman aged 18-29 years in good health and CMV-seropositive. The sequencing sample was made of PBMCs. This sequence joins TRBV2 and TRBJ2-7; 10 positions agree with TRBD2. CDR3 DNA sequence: TGTGCCAGCGGTAGCGGGGGGCCCGCTTACGAGCAGTACTTC. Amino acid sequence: CASGSGGPAYEQYF.